This record looks at one TCR beta chain sequence and its context. This sample is drawn from a study of blood T cell repertoires in COVID-19. The CDR3 has 16 amino acids. The ends were cut back, 5 bases at V and 0 bases at J, with 14 bases in the middle. The germline V gene encodes CDR1 MNHEY and CDR2 SMNVEV (reference sequence). Only in-frame clones appear in the TCRdb table, and some are missing; sequencing was by immunoSEQ multiplex PCR. The table has 180,000 or so clones, about 85% seen once. This sequence originates from a man aged 60 to 75 who had recovered from COVID-19. The sequencing input was peripheral blood. This chain connects TRBV27 to TRBJ2-4; D is undetermined. The DNA of the CDR3 is TGTGCCAGCAGTCATATGACTGGATTAGCCAAAAACATTCAGTACTTC. The encoded protein is CASSHMTGLAKNIQYF.